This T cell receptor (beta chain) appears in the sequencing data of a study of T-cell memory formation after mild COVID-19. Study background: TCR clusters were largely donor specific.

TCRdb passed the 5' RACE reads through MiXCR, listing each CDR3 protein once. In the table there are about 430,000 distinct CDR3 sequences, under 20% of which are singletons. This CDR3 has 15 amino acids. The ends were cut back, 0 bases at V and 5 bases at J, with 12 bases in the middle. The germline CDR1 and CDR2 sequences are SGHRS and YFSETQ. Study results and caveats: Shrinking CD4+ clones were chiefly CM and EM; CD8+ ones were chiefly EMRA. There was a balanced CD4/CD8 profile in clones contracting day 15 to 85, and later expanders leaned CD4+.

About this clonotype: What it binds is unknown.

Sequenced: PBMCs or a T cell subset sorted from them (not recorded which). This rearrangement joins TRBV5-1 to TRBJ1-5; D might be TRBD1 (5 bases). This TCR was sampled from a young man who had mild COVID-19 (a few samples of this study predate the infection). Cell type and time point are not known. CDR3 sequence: CASSLEGTPDQPQHF. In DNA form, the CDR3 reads TGCGCCAGCAGCTTGGAGGGGACGCCAGATCAGCCCCAGCATTTT.